Following are 13 T cell receptor beta chains from one sample sequenced in a study of CD8 T cells in ankylosing spondylitis listed by TCRdb under 2017. Libraries were made using 5' RACE. Sequenced on an Illumina HiSeq 2500. TCRdb reran the public reads through fastp at Q25 and MiXCR, keeping productive beta chains. Here each entry gathers all rows of one CDR3 protein and keeps the most common genes and DNA. This sample lists roughly 200,000 distinct CDR3 sequences; about 26% were detected once. In total, the top ten clones hold 6.6% of the sample. Sequences were obtained from blood, either unsorted or a sorted T cell fraction (not recorded which). These receptors were taken from a male donor with ankylosing spondylitis or in good health (not recorded which).

This clonotype was seen ten or more times. The chain links TRBV4-1 to TRBJ2-5; D call uncertain. Trimming pared 2 bases from V and 0 bases from J, leaving 7 bases between. The CDR3 runs to 14 residues. From germline, CDR1 is MGHRA and CDR2 YSYEKL. The CDR3 DNA is TGCGCCAGCAGCCAACCCCAGTACCAAGAGACCCAGTACTTC. Its translation is CASSQPQYQETQYF.

This clonotype was detected many times. At one boundary the junction diverges from the germline segment, which might be a read error. V gene TRBV7-7 combines with J gene TRBJ2-4; D uncertain. Germline CDR1 reads SSHAT; CDR2 reads FNYEAQ (reference sequence). CDR3 size: 16 residues. The CDR3 bases are TGTGCTAGCAGCTTTGGGATTTGGTCCCACTTTAACATTCAGTACTTC. Its protein is CASSFGIWSHFNIQYF.

This clonotype occurred a few times. The chain couples TRBV20-1 to TRBJ2-1, with D possibly matching TRBD2 (5 bases). Germline V gene lookup returns CDR1 DFQATT and CDR2 SNEGSKA (reference sequence). The germline V and J ends were trimmed by 2 bases and 10 bases, with 15 bases remaining between them. CDR3 length: 13 residues. The CDR3 nucleotides are TGCAGTGCTAGATCGGACTCTTTTTGGGAGCAGTTCTTC. It encodes CSARSDSFWEQFF.

This clonotype showed up many times. The chain uses TRBV10-3 and TRBJ2-1; D is uncertain. V was shortened by 6 bases and J by 6 bases, with 9 bases between the two germline ends. Germline CDR1 ENHRY, CDR2 SYGVKD. The CDR3 is 12 residues long. This chain's CDR3 is CAIREVPNEQFF. The DNA of the CDR3 is TGTGCCATCAGGGAAGTGCCCAATGAGCAGTTCTTC.

This clonotype was picked up a small number of times. This chain joins TRBV12-3 or TRBV12-4 and TRBJ1-1; the D is unclear. The V end was cut by 6 bases, the J end by 1 base, with 9 bases between. The CDR3 totals 13 residues. In DNA form, the CDR3 reads TGTGCCAGCAGGTTGGAAGAGAACACTGAAGCTTTCTTT. Its translation is CASRLEENTEAFF.

This clonotype was observed a few times. This sequence joins TRBV20-1 and TRBJ2-4, with D tentatively TRBD2 (6 bases). V lost 3 bases, J lost 1 base, and 13 bases lay in between. Germline CDR1 reads DFQATT; CDR2 reads SNEGSKA (reference sequence). The CDR3 consists of 15 residues. This CDR3 is CSARALTSAKNIQYF. CDR3 DNA sequence: TGCAGTGCTAGGGCCCTCACTAGCGCCAAAAACATTCAGTACTTC.

V usage is TRBV5-1 and J usage is TRBJ2-2; possible D gene TRBD1, 6 bases. Germline CDR1 SGHRS, CDR2 YFSETQ. The V and J ends lost 7 bases and 4 bases respectively, with 17 bases between them. This CDR3 contains 15 residues. CDR3 amino acids: CASGIRDTFTGELFF. DNA of the CDR3: TGCGCCAGCGGAATCCGGGACACCTTCACCGGGGAGCTGTTTTTT.

This clonotype was observed a handful of times. The genes are TRBV20-1 and TRBJ2-1, with 9 positions matching TRBD1. The V segment lost 1 base and the J segment 2 bases; nucleotides outside the gene matches: 6. The CDR3 totals 16 residues. Per germline, CDR1 DFQATT and CDR2 SNEGSKA (reference sequence). DNA of the CDR3: TGCAGTGCTAGAGTCGACAGGGGGGTAGCCTACAATGAGCAGTTCTTC. Its protein is CSARVDRGVAYNEQFF.

This clonotype has ten or more counts. This chain links TRBV5-6 with TRBJ1-5; no clear D. CDR3 length: 15 amino acids. Germline values: CDR1 SGHDT, CDR2 YYEEEE. Deletions cut 0 bases from V and 5 bases from J, with 12 bases between. The CDR3 loop is CASSLAGRDYQPQHF. The CDR3 DNA sequence: TGTGCCAGCAGCTTGGCCGGGCGGGATTATCAGCCCCAGCATTTT.

This clonotype was counted many times. The V and J genes are TRBV6-1 and TRBJ1-4; D remains ambiguous. The CDR3 contains 15 residues. Germline V CDR1 and CDR2: MNHNS, SASEGT. Trimming pared 6 bases from V and 3 bases from J, leaving 14 bases between. The CDR3 spells CASRSRRAPNEKLFF. The CDR3 DNA sequence: TGTGCCAGCAGAAGCCGTAGGGCCCCTAATGAAAAACTGTTTTTT.

This clonotype was observed at least ten times. CDR3 DNA: TGCAGTGCTAGAGTTAATTATAATTCACCCCTCCACTTT. Encoded protein: CSARVNYNSPLHF. The chain employs TRBV20-1 and TRBJ1-6; D ambiguous. V lost 1 base, J lost 4 bases, and 5 bases lay in between. CDR3 length equals 13 residues. The V gene's germline CDR1 is DFQATT and CDR2 SNEGSKA (reference sequence).

CDR3 nucleotide sequence: TGTGCCAGCAGCGGAACAGGGCCGGGGGAGACCCAGTACTTC. Translated: CASSGTGPGETQYF. This chain connects TRBV12-3 or TRBV12-4 to TRBJ2-5, with D perhaps matching TRBD1 (6 bases). The CDR3 consists of 14 residues. Between the trimmed V and J ends, which lost 6 bases and 5 bases, there was a span of 16 bases.

This clonotype occurred many times. The rearrangement links TRBV12-3 or TRBV12-4 to TRBJ1-6; no clear D gene. The ends were cut back, 5 bases at V and 15 bases at J, with 14 bases in the middle. The CDR3 runs to 12 residues. The CDR3 coding sequence is TGTGCCAGCAGTCTCGGCCAGTTCAACCTCCACTTT. Protein product: CASSLGQFNLHF.